A selection of T cell receptor beta chains follows, all from one sample in a study of T cell repertoires in cytomegalovirus infection. Their antigen targets remain unknown. One entry per CDR3 protein, called by TCRdb with MiXCR from the reads. This table has some 800,000 distinct CDR3 sequences, over 25% appearing once. The sample here was cultured CD8+ T cells from PBMCs, taken from culture after CMV antigen stimulation. The receptors originated from a human donor in good health (CMV status not recorded). Some clones in this sample may be carry-over from other donors' samples. CDR3s include the opening cysteine and the closing phenylalanine or tryptophan. The D gene is left open where the match is weak. Clone sizes are given selectively: once, few, many, or a class where the clone is expanded.

abundance	j_gene	d_gene	v_gene	CDR3aa	CDR3nt
-	TRBJ2-7	TRBD1	TRBV20-1	CSATQGKDEQYF	TGCAGCGCTACACAGGGGAAGGACGAGCAGTACTTC
-	TRBJ1-5	TRBD1	TRBV6-2/TRBV6-3	CASSWGQGQPQHF	TGTGCCAGCAGTTGGGGACAGGGCCAGCCCCAGCATTTT
few	TRBJ2-1	-	TRBV5-1	CASSLAREYNEQFF	TGCGCCAGCAGCCTGGCGCGGGAATACAATGAGCAGTTCTTC
-	TRBJ2-2	-	TRBV5-4	CAIQGEAGELFF	TGTGCCATACAGGGAGAGGCCGGGGAGCTGTTTTTT
-	TRBJ2-5	-	TRBV9	CASSATAVQETQYF	TGTGCCAGCAGCGCAACAGCGGTCCAAGAGACCCAGTACTTC
-	TRBJ1-1	-	TRBV19	CASRETDRRNTEAFF	TGTGCCAGTAGGGAGACCGACAGGCGGAACACTGAAGCTTTCTTT
once	TRBJ1-4	-	TRBV7-9	CASSPRAGPKDEKLFF	TGTGCCAGCAGCCCTCGGGCAGGGCCGAAGGATGAAAAACTGTTTTTT
-	TRBJ1-2	-	TRBV6-8	CASSYSGGSGYTF	TGTGCCAGCAGTTACTCAGGAGGGAGTGGCTACACCTTC
many	TRBJ1-2	-	TRBV7-6	CASSPGGARGYTF	TGTGCCAGCAGCCCGGGGGGGGCCCGAGGCTACACCTTC
many	TRBJ1-2	-	TRBV6-1	CASSAQVSGVNYGYTF	TGTGCCAGCAGTGCCCAAGTTTCGGGGGTTAACTATGGCTACACCTTC
-	TRBJ2-3	TRBD2	TRBV20-1	CSAPGLAVSTDTQYF	TGCAGTGCTCCCGGACTAGCGGTTAGCACAGATACGCAGTATTTT
few	TRBJ2-7	-	TRBV20-1	CSASGTLAYEQYF	TGCAGTGCCTCCGGAACCCTTGCCTACGAGCAGTACTTC
-	TRBJ2-1	-	TRBV19	CASSIAMYGYNEQFF	TGTGCCAGTAGTATAGCGATGTACGGCTACAATGAGCAGTTCTTC
-	TRBJ1-5	-	TRBV6-2/TRBV6-3	CASSYAWGGNQPKHF	TGTGCCAGCAGTTACGCCTGGGGTGGCAATCAGCCCAAGCATTTT
-	TRBJ2-5	-	TRBV27	CASSPSGAETQYF	TGTGCCAGCAGTCCTTCGGGAGCGGAGACCCAGTACTTC
-	TRBJ1-1	-	TRBV27	CASSPRRQVNTEAFF	TGTGCCAGCAGTCCGAGACGACAGGTGAACACTGAAGCTTTCTTT